The next 10 T cell receptor beta chains were all read from a single sample in a study of T-cell memory formation after mild COVID-19. TCRdb recomputed calls from the 5' RACE reads with MiXCR, one row per CDR3 protein. The table has fewer than 650,000 distinct CDR3 sequences, 15% to 20% seen once. Sequencing input: PBMCs or a T cell subset sorted from them (not recorded which). These TCRs come from an adult woman who had mild COVID-19 (a few samples of this study predate the infection). Cell type and time point are not known.

This clonotype has only a few counts. This chain links TRBV7-9 with TRBJ2-3; possibly TRBD1 for D (6 bases). V shed 5 bases and J shed 0 bases, with 9 bases lying between them. The germline V gene has CDR1 SEHNR and CDR2 FQNEAQ (reference sequence). This CDR3 is built from 14 residues. CDR3 region: CASSPQGSTDTQYF. The CDR3 nucleotides read TGTGCCAGCAGCCCACAGGGCAGCACAGATACGCAGTATTTT.

This clonotype was seen ten or more times. The chain employs TRBV3-1 and TRBJ2-7, with D maybe TRBD2 (5 bases). Germline loops: CDR1 LGHDT, CDR2 YNNKEL (reference sequence). V lost 4 bases and J lost 1, with 11 bases in between. This CDR3 comprises 14 residues. Written as DNA, the CDR3 is TGTGCCAGCAGCCCAACTAGGGCTTCCTACGAGCAGTACTTC. Its translation is CASSPTRASYEQYF.

This clonotype has a handful of counts. The V gene is TRBV7-2, the J gene TRBJ2-3, with a tentative D call TRBD2 (6 bases). The CDR3 is made up of 13 amino acids. Germline lookup yields CDR1 SGHTA and CDR2 FQGNSA. The ends were cut back, 3 bases at V and 10 bases at J, with 14 bases in the middle. CDR3 sequence (DNA): TGTGCCAGCAGCTTTCCGGGGACTCCGGCGCAGTATTTT. Its translation is CASSFPGTPAQYF.

This clonotype has just a few counts. The chain links TRBV12-3 or TRBV12-4 to TRBJ2-3, with 7 nucleotides matching TRBD2. CDR3 length: 17 amino acids. V lost 3 bases to trimming and J lost 0 bases; unmatched junction nucleotides: 9. The CDR3 sequence is CASSFGLAASSTDTQYF. In DNA form, the CDR3 reads TGTGCCAGCAGTTTTGGGCTAGCGGCCTCTAGCACAGATACGCAGTATTTT.

The rearrangement joins TRBV6-6 to TRBJ2-3; 7 bases fit TRBD2. The germline gives CDR1 MNHNY, CDR2 SVGAGI (reference sequence). V trimming: 8 bases; J trimming: 6 bases; junction bases outside the gene matches: 26. The CDR3 length is 19 residues. The CDR3 loop reads CASEPFRRPSVGGTDTQYF. CDR3 nucleotide sequence: TGTGCCAGCGAACCCTTCAGGAGACCGTCGGTGGGGGGGACGGATACGCAGTATTTT.

This chain joins TRBV5-1 and TRBJ1-1; 10 nucleotides line up with TRBD1. The CDR3 totals 16 residues. V gave up 4 bases and J gave up 3 bases; unmatched junction bases: 9. Germline lookup yields CDR1 SGHRS and CDR2 YFSETQ. The CDR3 DNA follows: TGCGCCAGCAGCCTGGGACAGGGGTATCGGGACACTGAAGCTTTCTTT. Protein product: CASSLGQGYRDTEAFF. The complete variable domain, with remaining parts taken from reference TRBV5-1 and TRBJ1-1, reads KAGVTQTPRYLIKTRGQQVTLSCSPISGHRSVSWYQQTPGQGLQFLFEYFSETQRNKGNFPGRFSGRQFSNSRSEMNVSTLELGDSALYLCASSLGQGYRDTEAFFGQGTRLTVV.

There are a few counts of this clonotype. This sequence joins TRBV7-8 and TRBJ2-1; 14 bases match TRBD2. CDR3 length equals 16 residues. With V trimmed by 3 bases and J by 9 bases, 7 bases remained unmatched. Germline V CDR1 and CDR2: SGHVS, FQNEAQ. CDR3 in DNA: TGTGCCAGCAGCTTGGGGACTAGCGGGAGTTGGTTTGAGCAGTTCTTC. Translated, it gives CASSLGTSGSWFEQFF.

This clonotype was counted ten times or more. The chain joins TRBV6-6 to TRBJ2-7; possibly TRBD2 for D (5 bases). Trimming removed 4 bases at V and 5 bases at J, with 12 bases between. This CDR3 has 13 amino acids. Germline-derived CDR1 and CDR2 are MNHNY and SVGAGI (reference sequence). The CDR3 here is CASSLLTADEQYF. The CDR3 nucleotides are TGTGCCAGCAGTTTGCTAACAGCGGACGAGCAGTACTTC.

The chain links TRBV5-5 to TRBJ2-1; D not resolved. The CDR3 covers 12 residues. Trimming left V 6 bases short and J 3 bases short, with 7 bases between. Germline V gives CDR1 SGHKS, CDR2 YYEKEE (reference sequence). The CDR3 reads CASNLDYNEQFF. In DNA form, the CDR3 reads TGTGCCAGCAACCTAGACTACAATGAGCAGTTCTTC.

V usage is TRBV4-3 and J usage is TRBJ2-1; D remains ambiguous. The germline V and J ends were trimmed by 0 bases and 9 bases, with 12 bases remaining between them. Germline V gene data show CDR1 as LGHNA and CDR2 as YSLEER. CDR3 length: 14 amino acids. CDR3: CASSQDFGVSEQFF. In DNA, the CDR3 is TGCGCCAGCAGCCAAGATTTTGGCGTCTCTGAGCAGTTCTTC.